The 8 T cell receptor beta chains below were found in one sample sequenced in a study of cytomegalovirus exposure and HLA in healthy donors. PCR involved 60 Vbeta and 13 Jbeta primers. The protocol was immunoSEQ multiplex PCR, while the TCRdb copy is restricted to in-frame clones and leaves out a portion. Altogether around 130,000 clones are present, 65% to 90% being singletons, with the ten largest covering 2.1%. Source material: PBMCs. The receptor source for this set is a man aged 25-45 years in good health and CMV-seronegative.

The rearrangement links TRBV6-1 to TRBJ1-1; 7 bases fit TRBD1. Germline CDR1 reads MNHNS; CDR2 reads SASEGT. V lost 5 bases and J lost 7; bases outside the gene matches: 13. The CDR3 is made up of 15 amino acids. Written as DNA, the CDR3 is TGTGCCAGCAGTCCTGACAGGGCCCGGACGAATGAAGCTTTCTTT. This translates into CASSPDRARTNEAFF.

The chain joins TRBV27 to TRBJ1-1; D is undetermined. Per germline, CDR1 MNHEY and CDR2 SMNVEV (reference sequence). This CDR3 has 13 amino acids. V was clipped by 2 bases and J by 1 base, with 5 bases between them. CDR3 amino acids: CASSLPGNTEAFF. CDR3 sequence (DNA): TGTGCCAGCAGTTTACCGGGGAACACTGAAGCTTTCTTT.

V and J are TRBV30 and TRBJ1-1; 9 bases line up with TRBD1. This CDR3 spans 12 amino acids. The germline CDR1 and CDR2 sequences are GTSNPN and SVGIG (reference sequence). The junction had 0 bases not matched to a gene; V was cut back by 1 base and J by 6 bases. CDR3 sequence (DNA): TGTGCCTGGAGTGGGACAGGGGCTGAAGCTTTCTTT. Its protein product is CAWSGTGAEAFF.

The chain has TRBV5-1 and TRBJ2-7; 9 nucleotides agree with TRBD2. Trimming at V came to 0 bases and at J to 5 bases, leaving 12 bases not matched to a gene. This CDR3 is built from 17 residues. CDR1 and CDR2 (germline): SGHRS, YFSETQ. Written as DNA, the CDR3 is TGCGCCAGCAGCTTGGTATCGTTGCGGGGGGGTAACGACGAGCAGTACTTC. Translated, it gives CASSLVSLRGGNDEQYF.

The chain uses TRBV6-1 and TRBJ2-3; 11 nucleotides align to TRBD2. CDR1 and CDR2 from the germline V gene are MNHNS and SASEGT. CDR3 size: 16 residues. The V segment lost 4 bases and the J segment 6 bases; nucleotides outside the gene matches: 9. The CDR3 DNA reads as TGTGCCAGCAGTGGCTTTAGCGGGGGGGCATGGGATACGCAGTATTTT. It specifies CASSGFSGGAWDTQYF.

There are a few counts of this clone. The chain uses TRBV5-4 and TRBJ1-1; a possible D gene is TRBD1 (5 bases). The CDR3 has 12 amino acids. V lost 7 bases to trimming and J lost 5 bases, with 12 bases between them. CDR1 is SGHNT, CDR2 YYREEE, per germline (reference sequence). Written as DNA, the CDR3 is TGTGCCAGCCAGGGACGGGGGACTGAAGCTTTCTTT. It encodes CASQGRGTEAFF.

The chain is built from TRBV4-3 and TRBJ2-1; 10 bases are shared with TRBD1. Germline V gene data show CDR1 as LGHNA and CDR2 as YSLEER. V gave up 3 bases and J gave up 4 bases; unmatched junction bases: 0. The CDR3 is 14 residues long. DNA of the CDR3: TGCGCCAGCAGCCAGGACAGGGGGTACAATGAGCAGTTCTTC. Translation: CASSQDRGYNEQFF.

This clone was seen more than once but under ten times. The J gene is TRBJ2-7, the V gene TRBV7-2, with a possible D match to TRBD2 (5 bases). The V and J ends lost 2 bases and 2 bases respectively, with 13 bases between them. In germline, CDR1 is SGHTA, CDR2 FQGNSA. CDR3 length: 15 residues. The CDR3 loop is CASSLRLAPTYEQYF. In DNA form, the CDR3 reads TGTGCCAGCAGCTTACGCCTAGCCCCCACCTACGAGCAGTACTTC.